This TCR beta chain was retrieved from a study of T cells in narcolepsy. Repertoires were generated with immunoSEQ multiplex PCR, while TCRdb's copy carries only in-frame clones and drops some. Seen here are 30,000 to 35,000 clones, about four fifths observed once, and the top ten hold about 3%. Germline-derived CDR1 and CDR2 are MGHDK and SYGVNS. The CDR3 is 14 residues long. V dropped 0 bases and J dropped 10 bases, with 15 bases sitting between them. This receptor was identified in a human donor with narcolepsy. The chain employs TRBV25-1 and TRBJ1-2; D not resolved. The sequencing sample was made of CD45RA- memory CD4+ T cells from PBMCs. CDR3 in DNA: TGTGCCAGCAGTGAATATCCACGGGTGGACTCCTACACCTTC. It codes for CASSEYPRVDSYTF.